This TCR beta chain was obtained from a study of CD8 T cell repertoires and HIV-1 epitope variants. The repertoire was sequenced with immunoSEQ multiplex PCR; TCRdb's copy has only in-frame clones and lacks some. This sample has some 6,000 clones, with less than 70% found just once. Details on this clone: The antigen remains undetermined. The junction differs from germline at one of its ends, possibly a read error.

Germline assignment: CDR1 LGHNT and CDR2 FRNRAP. This CDR3 region has 8 residues. The clonotype was recovered from a male donor with HIV. Sample: cultured CD8+ T cells derived from PBMCs. The chain joins TRBV12-5 to TRBJ1-1; D is unclear. CDR3 region: CVTRGAFF. The CDR3 region has the DNA TGCGTCACGCGAGGCGCTTTCTTT.